One sample yielded the 18 T cell receptor beta chains listed below, sequenced in a study of cytomegalovirus exposure and HLA in healthy donors. Method: immunoSEQ multiplex PCR; TCRdb's copy keeps in-frame clones and lacks some. This sample yields some 71,000 clones, of which about 94% are seen a single time; 1% belongs to the top ten. Sample: PBMCs. The receptor source for this set is a woman under 30 in good health and CMV-seronegative.

The chain carries TRBV15 and TRBJ2-3; 12 bases align to TRBD2. Germline lookup yields CDR1 LNHNV and CDR2 YYDKDF (reference sequence). V lost 2 bases, J lost 2 bases, and 2 bases stayed unmatched. CDR3 size: 16 residues. The CDR3 DNA follows: TGTGCCACCAGCAGACTAGCGGGGGGGAACACAGATACGCAGTATTTT. It is translated as CATSRLAGGNTDTQYF.

The genes are TRBV5-4 and TRBJ2-7, with 13 nucleotides matching TRBD2. The V segment lost 4 bases and the J segment 3 bases; nucleotides outside the gene matches: 7. Germline V CDR1 and CDR2: SGHNT, YYREEE (reference sequence). CDR3 size: 16 residues. The CDR3 protein is CASSGTSGMSVYEQYF. CDR3 DNA: TGTGCCAGCAGCGGGACTAGCGGGATGTCGGTCTACGAGCAGTACTTC.

The chain is built from TRBV21-1 and TRBJ2-1; TRBD2, the table's D call, lacks a check against the DNA. TRBV21-1 is annotated as a pseudogene. This CDR3 is built from 19 residues. CDR3 amino acids: CASSKDTPGGATESNEQFF. In DNA, the CDR3 is TGTGCCAGCAGCAAAGATACGCCGGGCGGGGCTACCGAATCCAATGAGCAGTTCTTC.

The rearrangement links TRBV9 to TRBJ2-7; TRBD1 aligns across 8 bases. The CDR3 loop spans 15 amino acids. Germline CDR1 reads SGDLS; CDR2 reads YYNGEE. The junction had 6 bases not matched to a gene; V was cut back by 4 bases and J by 0 bases. The CDR3 protein is CASSPTGASSYEQYF. CDR3 bases: TGTGCCAGCAGCCCGACAGGGGCTAGCTCCTACGAGCAGTACTTC.

V is TRBV6-6 and J is TRBJ1-2; TRBD1 aligns across 9 bases. This CDR3 is built from 15 residues. V trimming: 5 bases; J trimming: 3 bases; junction bases outside the gene matches: 7. From germline, CDR1 is MNHNY and CDR2 SVGAGI (reference sequence). The CDR3 loop reads CASSGSGQGYYGYTF. The CDR3 region has the DNA TGTGCCAGCAGTGGGTCCGGACAGGGGTACTATGGCTACACCTTC.

This clone was counted once. The chain employs TRBV4-1 and TRBJ2-7, with 7 positions matching TRBD2. This CDR3 contains 17 residues. Germline assignment: CDR1 MGHRA and CDR2 YSYEKL. Trimming removed 0 bases from V and 5 bases from J; junction bases left unmatched: 13. The CDR3 sequence is CASSQDATTSSVNEQYF. In DNA, the CDR3 is TGCGCCAGCAGCCAAGATGCGACGACTAGCTCCGTCAACGAGCAGTACTTC.

This chain connects TRBV7-8 to TRBJ1-4, with 7 bases aligning to TRBD1. The V and J ends lost 5 bases and 0 bases, in that order; junction bases with no gene match: 18. CDR1 SGHVS and CDR2 FQNEAQ come from the germline V gene. This CDR3 contains 20 residues. The CDR3 loop reads CASSQLSRGTVFATNEKLFF. In DNA, the CDR3 is TGTGCCAGCAGCCAACTTTCTCGAGGGACAGTATTTGCAACTAATGAAAAACTGTTTTTT.

The J gene is TRBJ1-5, the V gene TRBV19; D gene unclear. This CDR3 spans 12 amino acids. Germline V CDR1 and CDR2: LNHDA, SQIVND (reference sequence). Deletions cut 2 bases from V and 5 bases from J, with 4 bases between. The CDR3 DNA sequence: TGTGCCAGTAGTATATCGGATCAGCCCCAGCATTTT. It encodes CASSISDQPQHF.

The chain couples TRBV6-5 to TRBJ1-2; tentative D call: TRBD1 (5 bases). Trimming removed 4 bases at V and 8 bases at J, with 14 bases between. Germline-derived CDR1 and CDR2 are MNHEY and SVGAGI. This CDR3 has 13 amino acids. The CDR3 here is CASSSGVTRGYTF. Here the CDR3 DNA reads TGTGCCAGCAGTTCGGGGGTAACAAGGGGCTACACCTTC.

The V gene is TRBV10-3, the J gene TRBJ2-1, with TRBD2 matching over 11 bases. Per the germline V gene, CDR1 is ENHRY and CDR2 is SYGVKD. The CDR3 has 19 amino acids. J gave up 6 bases and V 0 bases, and 13 bases lay outside the gene matches. In nucleotides, the CDR3 is TGTGCCATCAGTGAGTCTTGGCCAACAGGGACTAGCGGTGTCAATGAGCAGTTCTTC. Translation gives CAISESWPTGTSGVNEQFF.

Here the CDR3 DNA reads TGTGCCAGCAGCTTAAAGGGGACAGCGACGGGGGGAAACACCATATATTTT. Its translation: CASSLKGTATGGNTIYF. V gene TRBV7-8 combines with J gene TRBJ1-3; TRBD1 matches 7 bases. This CDR3 spans 17 amino acids. Germline V lookup: CDR1 SGHVS, CDR2 FQNEAQ. V was clipped by 2 bases and J by 4 bases; unmatched bases: 11.

This chain links TRBV15 with TRBJ2-3, with 9 bases matching TRBD2. The V gene end was trimmed by 1 base and the J gene end by 5 bases; junction bases not matched to a gene: 13. Per the germline V gene, CDR1 is LNHNV and CDR2 is YYDKDF (reference sequence). The CDR3 contains 18 residues. CDR3 in amino acids: CATSRGTWSAGGEDTQYF. CDR3 coding DNA: TGTGCCACCAGCAGAGGGACCTGGTCAGCGGGGGGAGAAGATACGCAGTATTTT.

This chain uses TRBV14 with TRBJ2-7; 7 bases match TRBD2. V shed 6 bases and J 3 bases; nucleotides not matched to a gene: 11. The CDR3 sequence is 15 residues long. The V gene's germline CDR1 is SGHDN and CDR2 FVKESK. The CDR3 loop is CASSQSIAGLYEQYF. Here the CDR3 DNA reads TGTGCCAGCAGTCAATCGATAGCGGGCCTCTACGAGCAGTACTTC.

This chain uses TRBV5-4 with TRBJ2-2, with TRBD2 identical over 7 bases. J was trimmed by 6 bases and V by 0 bases; bases with no gene match: 5. CDR1 is SGHNT and CDR2 is YYREEE in the germline V gene (reference sequence). The CDR3 is made up of 15 amino acids. The CDR3 region is CASSLVAGVAGELFF. CDR3 sequence (DNA): TGTGCCAGCAGCTTGGTCGCGGGGGTTGCCGGGGAGCTGTTTTTT.

This clone appeared once. J is TRBJ2-1 and V is TRBV14; tentative D call: TRBD2 (5 bases). V lost 5 bases and J lost 4, with 18 bases in between. The CDR3 runs 16 residues. Germline CDR1 is SGHDN and CDR2 is FVKESK. CDR3 DNA: TGTGCCAGCAGCGCAAGAGGGCAGAGACTATACAATGAGCAGTTCTTC. It translates to CASSARGQRLYNEQFF.

The J gene is TRBJ1-2, the V gene TRBV30; D possibly corresponds to TRBD1 (6 bases). Looked up from germline, CDR1 is GTSNPN and CDR2 is SVGIG (reference sequence). Trimming removed 4 bases at V and 7 bases at J, with 16 bases between. This CDR3 has 13 residues. CDR3 bases: TGTGCCTGGATGCGGGGGGACACAGGTGGCTACACCTTC. It translates to CAWMRGDTGGYTF.

This clone has a single count. The V gene is TRBV28, the J gene TRBJ1-5; 7 nucleotides line up with TRBD1. In germline, CDR1 is MDHEN, CDR2 SYDVKM. V dropped 5 bases and J dropped 6; count of bases not matched to a gene: 7. The CDR3 runs to 14 residues. CDR3 sequence (DNA): TGTGCCAGCAGTATGACAGGGCGGGGTCAGCCCCAGCATTTT. It specifies CASSMTGRGQPQHF.

V is TRBV27 and J is TRBJ2-2; a possible D gene is TRBD2 (6 bases). Per germline, CDR1 MNHEY and CDR2 SMNVEV (reference sequence). V gave up 6 bases and J gave up 4 bases, with 18 bases separating them. The length of the CDR3 is 16 residues. The CDR3 nucleotides are TGTGCCAGCAGCACCTCGACTAGTTCAGGCACCGGGGAGCTGTTTTTT. It specifies CASSTSTSSGTGELFF.